This T cell receptor (beta chain) was sequenced for a study of cytomegalovirus exposure and HLA in healthy donors. Points from the study as a whole: The productive fraction for most TCR beta V segments was about 87% or about 30% in an earlier analysis. Exclusion applied to some V segments, including TRBV6-2 and TRBV6-3, as they were indistinguishable.

To note about this clone: Its specificity is not known.

From germline, CDR1 is MDHEN and CDR2 SYDVKM. The CDR3 has 14 amino acids. Trimming stripped 7 bases from V and 6 bases from J, with 18 bases between. PCR was performed using 60 Vbeta and 13 Jbeta primers. Assay: immunoSEQ multiplex PCR; the TCRdb copy retains only in-frame clones and omits some. The listing contains 45,000 to 55,000 clones. Sequences were obtained from PBMCs. The clonotype originates from a woman between 45 and 65 years old in good health and CMV-seropositive. V is TRBV28 and J is TRBJ1-1; a possible D gene is TRBD1 (5 bases). CDR3 nucleotides: TGTGCCAGCACCCCCGCAGGGTTGGGCGCTGAAGCTTTCTTT. It translates to CASTPAGLGAEAFF.